A selection of T cell receptor beta chains follows, all from one sample in a study of PD-1 blockade in classical Hodgkin lymphoma. TCRdb's table, derived via immunoSEQ multiplex PCR, lists solely in-frame clones and lacks some. In the table there are more than 95,000 clones, approximately 89% of which are singletons. The source material was peripheral blood mononuclear cells (PBMCs), sampled before the fourth cycle of nivolumab. The receptor source for this set is a human donor with classical Hodgkin lymphoma. Each CDR3 is given with its conserved first and last residue. Each record gives: V gene, J gene, clone size, D gene, CDR3 length, CDR3 protein, CDR3 DNA. A D gene is named only where the DNA matches it firmly. Not every row has a clone size; where given, it reads once, few, many or a size class.

V gene: TRBV5-1
J gene: TRBJ2-1
clone size: once
D gene: TRBD2
CDR3 length: 15
CDR3 protein: CASRAGTSSYNEQFF
CDR3 DNA: TGCGCCAGCAGGGCCGGGACTAGCTCCTACAATGAGCAGTTCTTC

V gene: TRBV11-2
J gene: TRBJ1-2
clone size: NA
D gene: TRBD1
CDR3 length: 17
CDR3 protein: CASSSLTRDRFNYGYTF
CDR3 DNA: TGTGCCAGCAGCTCCTTAACTCGGGACAGGTTTAACTATGGCTACACCTTC

V gene: TRBV6-5
J gene: TRBJ2-1
clone size: NA
D gene: NA
CDR3 length: 11
CDR3 protein: CASSVAGLRFF
CDR3 DNA: TGTGCCAGCAGTGTTGCAGGGTTACGGTTCTTC

V gene: TRBV5-1
J gene: TRBJ1-2
clone size: NA
D gene: NA
CDR3 length: 14
CDR3 protein: CASSLGGLNYGYTF
CDR3 DNA: TGCGCCAGCAGCTTAGGGGGGCTGAACTATGGCTACACCTTC

V gene: TRBV4-1
J gene: TRBJ1-5
clone size: NA
D gene: NA
CDR3 length: 16
CDR3 protein: CASSQDGGMGNQPQHF
CDR3 DNA: TGCGCCAGCAGCCAAGATGGGGGGATGGGCAATCAGCCCCAGCATTTT

V gene: TRBV28
J gene: TRBJ2-3
clone size: NA
D gene: TRBD1
CDR3 length: 13
CDR3 protein: CASSLSDRGAQYF
CDR3 DNA: TGTGCCAGCAGTTTATCCGACAGGGGGGCGCAGTATTTT

V gene: TRBV29-1
J gene: TRBJ2-7
clone size: once
D gene: NA
CDR3 length: 13
CDR3 protein: CSAVYSYSYEQYF
CDR3 DNA: TGCAGCGCGGTCTACAGTTACTCCTACGAGCAGTACTTC

V gene: TRBV19
J gene: TRBJ1-4
clone size: NA
D gene: TRBD1
CDR3 length: 15
CDR3 protein: CASSIAPQGGGKLFF
CDR3 DNA: TGTGCCAGTAGTATAGCTCCCCAGGGGGGCGGAAAACTGTTTTTT

V gene: TRBV4-3
J gene: TRBJ2-7
clone size: once
D gene: TRBD2
CDR3 length: 18
CDR3 protein: CASSQVRGTSGSIYEQYF
CDR3 DNA: TGCGCCAGCAGCCAAGTAAGGGGGACTAGCGGGAGCATCTACGAGCAGTACTTC

V gene: TRBV18
J gene: TRBJ2-1
clone size: NA
D gene: TRBD2
CDR3 length: 14
CDR3 protein: CASSRSGRYNEQFF
CDR3 DNA: TGTGCCAGCTCCCGCAGCGGGAGGTACAATGAGCAGTTCTTC

V gene: TRBV4-3
J gene: TRBJ2-7
clone size: once
D gene: TRBD2
CDR3 length: 15
CDR3 protein: CASSQESGRSYEQYF
CDR3 DNA: TGCGCCAGCAGCCAAGAAAGCGGGAGGAGTTACGAGCAGTACTTC

V gene: TRBV19
J gene: TRBJ2-7
clone size: once
D gene: NA
CDR3 length: 14
CDR3 protein: CASSMRDPSYEQYF
CDR3 DNA: TGTGCCAGTAGTATGAGGGACCCCTCCTACGAGCAGTACTTC

V gene: TRBV18
J gene: TRBJ2-3
clone size: NA
D gene: NA
CDR3 length: 16
CDR3 protein: CASSTVGSLPTDTQYF
CDR3 DNA: TGTGCCAGCTCAACTGTGGGCAGTCTCCCCACAGATACGCAGTATTTT

V gene: TRBV7-9
J gene: TRBJ2-6
clone size: NA
D gene: TRBD1
CDR3 length: 17
CDR3 protein: CASSLDRGFTGANVLTF
CDR3 DNA: TGTGCCAGCAGCTTAGACAGGGGGTTTACTGGGGCCAACGTCCTGACTTTC

V gene: TRBV29-1
J gene: TRBJ2-2
clone size: NA
D gene: NA
CDR3 length: 14
CDR3 protein: CSVEKGLNTGELFF
CDR3 DNA: TGCAGCGTTGAAAAGGGGCTAAACACCGGGGAGCTGTTTTTT

V gene: TRBV28
J gene: TRBJ1-2
clone size: NA
D gene: NA
CDR3 length: 12
CDR3 protein: CASSLKTEGYTF
CDR3 DNA: TGTGCCAGCAGTTTAAAAACGGAGGGCTACACCTTC

V gene: TRBV7-9
J gene: TRBJ2-1
clone size: NA
D gene: TRBD1
CDR3 length: 16
CDR3 protein: CASSLLPGQGDDEQFF
CDR3 DNA: TGTGCCAGCAGCCTACTTCCGGGACAGGGTGACGATGAGCAGTTCTTC

V gene: TRBV19
J gene: TRBJ1-5
clone size: few
D gene: NA
CDR3 length: 14
CDR3 protein: CASRGGLDNQPQHF
CDR3 DNA: TGTGCCAGTAGGGGGGGTCTGGACAATCAGCCCCAGCATTTT

V gene: TRBV7-2
J gene: TRBJ2-7
clone size: NA
D gene: NA
CDR3 length: 12
CDR3 protein: CASSLISHEQYF
CDR3 DNA: TGTGCCAGCAGCTTAATTAGCCACGAGCAGTACTTC

V gene: TRBV19
J gene: TRBJ1-1
clone size: few
D gene: NA
CDR3 length: 14
CDR3 protein: CASIQEGLHTEAFF
CDR3 DNA: TGTGCCAGTATCCAGGAGGGACTGCACACTGAAGCTTTCTTT

V gene: TRBV19
J gene: TRBJ1-1
clone size: once
D gene: TRBD1
CDR3 length: 16
CDR3 protein: CASSDRGRIQSTEAFF
CDR3 DNA: TGTGCCAGTAGTGACAGGGGGCGCATCCAGTCCACTGAAGCTTTCTTT

V gene: TRBV9
J gene: TRBJ2-7
clone size: NA
D gene: NA
CDR3 length: 12
CDR3 protein: CASSVTGAEQYF
CDR3 DNA: TGTGCCAGCAGCGTAACCGGAGCCGAGCAGTACTTC

V gene: TRBV6-5
J gene: TRBJ1-1
clone size: NA
D gene: NA
CDR3 length: 12
CDR3 protein: CASLSVNTEAFF
CDR3 DNA: TGTGCCAGCTTATCAGTGAACACTGAAGCTTTCTTT

V gene: TRBV6-1
J gene: TRBJ2-7
clone size: NA
D gene: NA
CDR3 length: 14
CDR3 protein: CASRVRTDSYEQYF
CDR3 DNA: TGTGCCAGCAGAGTCAGGACCGACTCCTACGAGCAGTACTTC

V gene: TRBV25-1
J gene: TRBJ2-5
clone size: NA
D gene: NA
CDR3 length: 14
CDR3 protein: CASSDRTVQETQYF
CDR3 DNA: TGTGCCAGCAGTGATCGAACAGTCCAAGAGACCCAGTACTTC

V gene: TRBV30
J gene: TRBJ2-3
clone size: NA
D gene: NA
CDR3 length: 12
CDR3 protein: CAWTPAGDTQYF
CDR3 DNA: TGTGCCTGGACCCCAGCGGGAGATACGCAGTATTTT

V gene: TRBV7-2
J gene: TRBJ1-1
clone size: NA
D gene: NA
CDR3 length: 14
CDR3 protein: CASSWAGVGTEAFF
CDR3 DNA: TGTGCCAGCAGCTGGGCAGGGGTTGGAACTGAAGCTTTCTTT

V gene: TRBV19
J gene: TRBJ2-5
clone size: NA
D gene: NA
CDR3 length: 16
CDR3 protein: CASSIDLWDFQETQYF
CDR3 DNA: TGTGCCAGTAGTATAGATCTATGGGACTTCCAAGAGACCCAGTACTTC

V gene: TRBV27
J gene: TRBJ2-5
clone size: NA
D gene: TRBD2
CDR3 length: 15
CDR3 protein: CASSLLAGVRETQYF
CDR3 DNA: TGTGCCAGCAGTTTACTAGCGGGAGTGCGGGAGACCCAGTACTTC

V gene: TRBV6-5
J gene: TRBJ2-7
clone size: NA
D gene: TRBD1
CDR3 length: 15
CDR3 protein: CASSYSTGGVYEQYF
CDR3 DNA: TGTGCCAGCAGTTACTCGACAGGGGGCGTCTACGAGCAGTACTTC

V gene: TRBV6-6
J gene: TRBJ1-2
clone size: NA
D gene: NA
CDR3 length: 13
CDR3 protein: CASSTRGDYGYTF
CDR3 DNA: TGTGCCAGCAGTACCAGGGGAGACTATGGCTACACCTTC

V gene: TRBV7-2
J gene: TRBJ2-3
clone size: NA
D gene: TRBD2
CDR3 length: 17
CDR3 protein: CASSVASGRAKTDTQYF
CDR3 DNA: TGTGCCAGCAGCGTTGCTAGCGGGAGGGCCAAAACAGATACGCAGTATTTT

V gene: TRBV10-3
J gene: TRBJ2-5
clone size: NA
D gene: NA
CDR3 length: 14
CDR3 protein: CAISLAAGGETQYF
CDR3 DNA: TGTGCCATCAGCCTAGCGGCAGGGGGGGAGACCCAGTACTTC

V gene: TRBV19
J gene: TRBJ1-1
clone size: NA
D gene: NA
CDR3 length: 15
CDR3 protein: CASSIVGRGGTEAFF
CDR3 DNA: TGTGCCAGTAGTATAGTAGGCAGGGGAGGGACTGAAGCTTTCTTT

V gene: TRBV6-6
J gene: TRBJ2-4
clone size: NA
D gene: NA
CDR3 length: 14
CDR3 protein: CASWSGEPKNIQYF
CDR3 DNA: TGTGCCAGCTGGTCGGGGGAGCCCAAAAACATTCAGTACTTC

V gene: TRBV10-1
J gene: TRBJ2-7
clone size: NA
D gene: TRBD2
CDR3 length: 16
CDR3 protein: CASSDFTSGGSYEQYF
CDR3 DNA: TGCGCCAGCAGTGATTTTACTAGCGGGGGCTCATACGAGCAGTACTTC

V gene: TRBV6-1
J gene: TRBJ1-1
clone size: NA
D gene: NA
CDR3 length: 13
CDR3 protein: CASRATGYTEAFF
CDR3 DNA: TGTGCCAGCAGGGCCACAGGGTATACTGAAGCTTTCTTT

V gene: TRBV6-5
J gene: TRBJ1-4
clone size: NA
D gene: TRBD1
CDR3 length: 14
CDR3 protein: CASSVNRGSEKLFF
CDR3 DNA: TGTGCCAGCAGTGTAAACAGGGGTAGTGAAAAACTGTTTTTT

V gene: TRBV7-2
J gene: TRBJ1-1
clone size: NA
D gene: NA
CDR3 length: 13
CDR3 protein: CASSLQRQDPAFF
CDR3 DNA: TGTGCCAGCAGCCTTCAGCGACAGGACCCAGCTTTCTTT

V gene: TRBV6-5
J gene: TRBJ1-2
clone size: NA
D gene: NA
CDR3 length: 14
CDR3 protein: CASRVGVLGVGYTF
CDR3 DNA: TGTGCCAGCAGGGTAGGGGTATTAGGTGTTGGCTACACCTTC

V gene: TRBV5-4
J gene: TRBJ2-1
clone size: once
D gene: NA
CDR3 length: 14
CDR3 protein: CASSLGGDYNEQFF
CDR3 DNA: TGTGCCAGCAGCTTGGGGGGGGATTACAATGAGCAGTTCTTC

V gene: TRBV6-5
J gene: TRBJ2-6
clone size: once
D gene: NA
CDR3 length: 16
CDR3 protein: CASSYSGLTGANVLTF
CDR3 DNA: TGTGCCAGCAGTTACTCGGGGCTTACTGGGGCCAACGTCCTGACTTTC

V gene: TRBV7-9
J gene: TRBJ1-2
clone size: NA
D gene: TRBD1
CDR3 length: 13
CDR3 protein: CASSLAGGNGYTF
CDR3 DNA: TGTGCCAGCAGCTTAGCAGGGGGCAATGGCTACACCTTC

V gene: TRBV7-8
J gene: TRBJ2-3
clone size: NA
D gene: NA
CDR3 length: 16
CDR3 protein: CASSLFLDRFTDTQYF
CDR3 DNA: TGTGCCAGCAGCTTATTTCTGGACAGATTCACAGATACGCAGTATTTT

V gene: TRBV30
J gene: TRBJ2-7
clone size: NA
D gene: NA
CDR3 length: 13
CDR3 protein: CAWSGGGIYEQYF
CDR3 DNA: TGTGCCTGGAGTGGTGGGGGGATATACGAGCAGTACTTC

V gene: TRBV20-1
J gene: TRBJ2-5
clone size: NA
D gene: NA
CDR3 length: 11
CDR3 protein: CSARREETQYF
CDR3 DNA: TGCAGTGCTAGAAGGGAAGAGACCCAGTACTTC

V gene: TRBV28
J gene: TRBJ2-1
clone size: NA
D gene: NA
CDR3 length: 15
CDR3 protein: CASSFGGRPEDEQFF
CDR3 DNA: TGTGCCAGCAGTTTTGGGGGGAGGCCGGAGGATGAGCAGTTCTTC

V gene: TRBV9
J gene: TRBJ2-3
clone size: NA
D gene: NA
CDR3 length: 15
CDR3 protein: CASSVGSYPTDTQYF
CDR3 DNA: TGTGCCAGCAGCGTAGGCAGTTATCCCACAGATACGCAGTATTTT